What follows describes a single TCR beta chain. Antigen specificity is unknown. This entry belongs to a study of cytotoxic CD8 clonotypes in ibrutinib-treated CLL. V gave up 0 bases and J gave up 2 bases, with 14 bases separating them. The CDR3 runs to 16 residues. Germline V CDR1 and CDR2: LGHNA, YNFKEQ. Some clones are missing from TCRdb's copy, which holds only in-frame ones; the method was immunoSEQ multiplex PCR. The repertoire consists of 140,000 to 150,000 clones, with more than 75% occurring once and the leading ten covering 4.5% to 6.5%. Study-wide points: There were few public clonotypes, and on treatment they contracted or stayed stable.

The material sequenced was PBMCs, taken after 24 months of ibrutinib treatment. The chain combines TRBV4-2 with TRBJ2-7; a possible D gene is TRBD2 (6 bases). The source is a human donor with chronic lymphocytic leukemia. CDR3 coding DNA: TGTGCCAGCAGCCAAGATGGGGCGGGAAACGCCTACGAGCAGTACTTC. Its translation is CASSQDGAGNAYEQYF.